One and the same sample provided the 8 T cell receptor beta chains below, sequenced in a study of Graves' ophthalmopathy and Graves' hyperthyroidism. Amplification targeted the TCR beta CDR3 regions, with RNA transcripts as the source material. The workflow started with a first-round RT-PCR run with HTBI primers and then moved on to a second-round multiplex PCR. MiXCR was run by TCRdb on the multiplex PCR reads, yielding one entry per CDR3 protein. Here the sample spans about 500,000 distinct CDR3 sequences, approximately 15% being singletons. Sequenced input: blood. Every receptor here comes from a woman in her thirties with Graves' ophthalmopathy.

This clonotype has at least ten counts. This sequence joins TRBV6-1 and TRBJ1-3; tentatively, D is TRBD1 (5 bases). CDR1 MNHNS and CDR2 SASEGT come from the germline V gene. The CDR3 consists of 16 residues. V was trimmed by 6 bases and J by 3 bases, leaving 18 bases between them. This chain's CDR3 is CASRTSGHGYGNTIYF. DNA for the CDR3: TGTGCCAGCAGGACGTCAGGACATGGATATGGAAACACCATATATTTT.

This clonotype was seen repeatedly, ten times or more. V is TRBV6-1 and J is TRBJ1-2, with D hard to call. Germline V gives CDR1 MNHNS, CDR2 SASEGT. Trimming cost V 6 bases and J 8 bases, with 16 bases left between them. There are 13 residues in the CDR3. DNA of the CDR3: TGTGCCAGCAGGTCTTCACATGCGCGGGGCTACACCTTC. Translated: CASRSSHARGYTF.

Regarding this clonotype: With a much larger clone just one base away, this may be a read error. The gene calls are TRBV30 and TRBJ2-6; D is undetermined. Germline CDR1 and CDR2: GTSNPN and SVGIG (reference sequence). This CDR3 region has 13 residues. The CDR3 sequence is CVWAGSGANVLTF. The CDR3 nucleotides read TGTGTCTGGGCAGGCTCTGGGGCCAACGTCCTGACTTTC.

This clonotype was seen repeatedly, ten times or more. This rearrangement joins TRBV5-1 to TRBJ1-2; D gene ambiguous. In germline, CDR1 is SGHRS, CDR2 YFSETQ. The CDR3 runs 12 residues. V was shortened by 0 bases and J by 8 bases, with 8 bases between the two germline ends. CDR3 coding DNA: TGCGCCAGCAGCTTGGCATGGGAAGGCTACACCTTC. Protein sequence: CASSLAWEGYTF.

This clonotype came up many times. The chain has TRBV12-3 or TRBV12-4 and TRBJ2-7; D may be TRBD2 (6 bases). This CDR3 has 15 amino acids. V shed 3 bases and J shed 3 bases, with 15 bases lying between them. The CDR3 DNA follows: TGTGCCAGCAGTTTGGTGGTAGCGGAGAGCTACGAGCAGTACTTC. This sequence encodes CASSLVVAESYEQYF.

This clonotype came up many times. The chain couples TRBV6-1 to TRBJ1-5, with 7 bases identical to TRBD1. Germline V gene data show CDR1 as MNHNS and CDR2 as SASEGT. The CDR3 loop spans 12 amino acids. V gave up 10 bases and J gave up 9 bases; unmatched junction bases: 9. The CDR3 DNA reads TGTGCCACCAGGGACAGTCGCCGGCCCCAGCATTTT. Its protein product is CATRDSRRPQHF.

The V gene is TRBV11-2, the J gene TRBJ2-7; 7 positions match TRBD2. The germline V gene has CDR1 SGHAT and CDR2 FQNNGV. The CDR3 totals 14 residues. V shed 7 bases, J shed 1 base, and the junction held 7 bases outside the gene matches. The DNA of the CDR3 is TGTGCCAGCACCCGTGGGGGGGGGTCCTACGAGCAGTACTTC. Translated: CASTRGGGSYEQYF.

There are many counts of this clonotype. The V call is TRBV7-9, the J call TRBJ1-1; weak D call: TRBD1 (6 bases). This CDR3 spans 15 amino acids. Trimming shortened V by 5 bases and J by 1 base, and 14 bases separated the two germline ends. The V gene's germline CDR1 is SEHNR and CDR2 FQNEAQ (reference sequence). The CDR3: CASSPRDIQNTEAFF. The DNA for the CDR3 is TGTGCCAGCAGCCCCCGGGACATACAGAACACTGAAGCTTTCTTT.